The 7 T cell receptor beta chains given below trace back to one sample, sequenced in a study of T cell repertoires in cytomegalovirus infection. One entry per CDR3 protein, called by TCRdb with MiXCR from the reads. The sample shows roughly 570,000 distinct CDR3 sequences, about 39% of them seen only once. Which antigens these TCRs recognize remains unknown. Sequences were derived from cultured PBMCs, sampled from culture after CMV antigen stimulation. The receptor source for this set is a human donor in good health (CMV status not recorded). Some clones in this sample may be carry-over from other donors' samples.

The J gene is TRBJ2-1, the V gene TRBV7-8, with D possibly matching TRBD2 (7 bases). The CDR3 extends over 15 amino acids. The germline V gene encodes CDR1 SGHVS and CDR2 FQNEAQ. V gave up 5 bases and J gave up 5 bases, with 16 bases separating them. The CDR3: CASSPRWGGNNEQFF. CDR3 sequence (DNA): TGTGCCAGCAGCCCTAGGTGGGGGGGCAACAATGAGCAGTTCTTC. Drawing the rest from reference TRBV7-8 and TRBJ2-1, the complete variable domain is GAGVSQSPRYKVAKRGQDVALRCDPISGHVSLFWYQQALGQGPEFLTYFQNEAQLDKSGLPSDRFFAERPEGSVSTLKIQRTQQEDSAVYLCASSPRWGGNNEQFFGPGTRLTVL.

This clonotype appeared once. V and J are TRBV5-1 and TRBJ2-5; TRBD1 matches at 7 bases. V shed 8 bases, J shed 1 base, and the junction held 11 bases outside the gene matches. The CDR3 extends over 15 amino acids. From germline, CDR1 is SGHRS and CDR2 YFSETQ. The CDR3 region is CASRYRDSFQETQYF. In nucleotides, the CDR3 is TGCGCCAGTAGATACCGGGACAGCTTCCAAGAGACCCAGTACTTC.

This clonotype was seen a handful of times. The chain uses TRBV19 and TRBJ2-1; D possibly corresponds to TRBD1 (7 bases). Germline V CDR1 and CDR2: LNHDA, SQIVND (reference sequence). V lost 9 bases, J lost 5 bases, and 23 bases lay in between. This CDR3 region has 16 residues. CDR3 in amino acids: CASAHTPGGSHNEQFF. Written as DNA, the CDR3 is TGTGCCAGCGCCCACACCCCAGGGGGGAGCCACAATGAGCAGTTCTTC.

The V call is TRBV5-6, the J call TRBJ2-3; D call uncertain. The V end lost 1 base, the J end lost 8 bases, and 8 bases lay between the germline ends. CDR1 and CDR2 from the germline V gene are SGHDT and YYEEEE. The CDR3 is made up of 12 amino acids. CDR3 nucleotide sequence: TGTGCCAGCAGCTTGATGGGTGGTACGCAGTATTTT. It encodes CASSLMGGTQYF.

The V call is TRBV2, the J call TRBJ2-5, with D unclear. The CDR3 sequence is 12 residues long. V was cut by 7 bases and J by 0 bases, with 6 bases left in between. Germline V CDR1 and CDR2: SNHLY, FYNNEI. The DNA for the CDR3 is TGTGCCAGCAACAGATACCAAGAGACCCAGTACTTC. Its protein is CASNRYQETQYF.

The chain combines TRBV5-4 with TRBJ2-5, with 12 bases identical to TRBD2. The CDR3 totals 17 residues. Looked up from germline, CDR1 is SGHNT and CDR2 is YYREEE (reference sequence). V gave up 0 bases and J gave up 5 bases; unmatched junction bases: 8. The CDR3 loop is CASSLGLAGGLSETQYF. The CDR3 DNA is TGTGCCAGCAGCTTGGGGCTAGCGGGGGGGCTTAGTGAGACCCAGTACTTC.

This clonotype has only one observation. This rearrangement joins TRBV11-2 to TRBJ2-7; 7 bases fit TRBD1. Germline loops: CDR1 SGHAT, CDR2 FQNNGV. V lost 0 bases and J lost 2; bases outside the gene matches: 10. This CDR3 region has 17 residues. Written as DNA, the CDR3 is TGTGCCAGCAGCTTAGACCCCCGACAGGGCGGAACCTACGAGCAGTACTTC. Translating it yields CASSLDPRQGGTYEQYF.